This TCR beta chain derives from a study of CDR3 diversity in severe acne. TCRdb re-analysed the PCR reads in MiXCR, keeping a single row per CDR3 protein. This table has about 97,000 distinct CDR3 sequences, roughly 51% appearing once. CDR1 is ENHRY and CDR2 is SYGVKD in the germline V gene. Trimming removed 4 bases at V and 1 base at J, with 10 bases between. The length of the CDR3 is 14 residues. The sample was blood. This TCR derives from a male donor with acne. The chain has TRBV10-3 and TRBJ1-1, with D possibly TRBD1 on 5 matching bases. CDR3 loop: CAISVGTANTEAFF. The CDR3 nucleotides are TGTGCCATCAGTGTGGGGACGGCGAACACTGAAGCTTTCTTT.